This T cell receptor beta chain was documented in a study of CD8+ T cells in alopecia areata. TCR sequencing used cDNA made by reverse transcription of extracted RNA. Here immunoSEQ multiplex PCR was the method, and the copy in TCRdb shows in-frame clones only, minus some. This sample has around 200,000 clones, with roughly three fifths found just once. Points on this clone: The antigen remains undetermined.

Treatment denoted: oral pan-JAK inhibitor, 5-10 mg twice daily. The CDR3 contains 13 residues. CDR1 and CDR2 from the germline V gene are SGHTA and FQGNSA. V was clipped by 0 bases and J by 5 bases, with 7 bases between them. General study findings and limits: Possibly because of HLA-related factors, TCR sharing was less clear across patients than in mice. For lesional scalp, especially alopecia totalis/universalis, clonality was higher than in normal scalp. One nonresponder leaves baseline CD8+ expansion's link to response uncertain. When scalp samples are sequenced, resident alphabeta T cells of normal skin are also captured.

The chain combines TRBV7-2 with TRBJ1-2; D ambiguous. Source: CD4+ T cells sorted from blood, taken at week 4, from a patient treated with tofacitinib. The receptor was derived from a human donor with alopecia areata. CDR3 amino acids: CASSLARQYGYTF. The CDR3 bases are TGTGCCAGCAGCTTAGCGCGCCAGTATGGCTACACCTTC. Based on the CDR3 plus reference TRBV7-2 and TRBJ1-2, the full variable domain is GAGVSQSPSNKVTEKGKDVELRCDPISGHTALYWYRQSLGQGLEFLIYFQGNSAPDKSGLPSDRFSAERTGGSVSTLTIQRTQQEDSAVYLCASSLARQYGYTFGSGTRLTVV.